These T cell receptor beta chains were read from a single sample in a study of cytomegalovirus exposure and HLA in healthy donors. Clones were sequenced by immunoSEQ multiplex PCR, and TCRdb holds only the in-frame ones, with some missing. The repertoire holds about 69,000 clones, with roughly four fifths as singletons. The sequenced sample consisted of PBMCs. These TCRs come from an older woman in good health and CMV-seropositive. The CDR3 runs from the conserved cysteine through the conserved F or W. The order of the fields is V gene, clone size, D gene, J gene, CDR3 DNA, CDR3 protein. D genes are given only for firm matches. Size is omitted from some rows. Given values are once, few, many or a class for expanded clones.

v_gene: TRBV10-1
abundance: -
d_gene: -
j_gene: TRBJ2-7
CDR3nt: TGCGCCAGCAGCGAACAGGGAAAGGTCTACGAGCAGTACTTC
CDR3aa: CASSEQGKVYEQYF

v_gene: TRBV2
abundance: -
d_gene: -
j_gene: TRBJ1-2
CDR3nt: TGTGCCAGCAGTGAAGAACGGTATGGCTACACCTTC
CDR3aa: CASSEERYGYTF

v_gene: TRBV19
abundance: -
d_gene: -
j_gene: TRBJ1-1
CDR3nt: TGTGCCAGTAGTATAGGACAGCCTGGGGCTGAAGCTTTCTTT
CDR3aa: CASSIGQPGAEAFF

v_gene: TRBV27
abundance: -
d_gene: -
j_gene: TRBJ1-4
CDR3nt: TGTGCCAGCAGTTCTGCTAATGAAAAACTGTTTTTT
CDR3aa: CASSSANEKLFF

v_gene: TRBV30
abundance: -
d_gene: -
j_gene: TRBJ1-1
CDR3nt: TGTGCCTGGAGTGTGGCGACAGTGAACACTGAAGCCTTCTTT
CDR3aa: CAWSVATVNTEAFF

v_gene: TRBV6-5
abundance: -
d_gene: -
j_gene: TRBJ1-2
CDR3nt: TGTGCCAGCAACCAGCGGGGGATGGAGGCTGGCTACACCTTC
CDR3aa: CASNQRGMEAGYTF

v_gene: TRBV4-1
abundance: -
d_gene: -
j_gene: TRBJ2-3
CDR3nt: TGCGCCAGCAGCCAAGAGCGCGAATATACGCAGTATTTT
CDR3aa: CASSQEREYTQYF

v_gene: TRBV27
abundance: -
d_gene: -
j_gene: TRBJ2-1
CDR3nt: TGTGCCAGCACGGGCGATGGACAGTCCTACAATGAGCAGTTCTTC
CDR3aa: CASTGDGQSYNEQFF

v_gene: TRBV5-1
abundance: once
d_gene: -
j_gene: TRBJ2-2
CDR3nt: TGCGCCAGCAGCTCCGACAGTTATGACACCGGGGAGCTGTTTTTT
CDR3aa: CASSSDSYDTGELFF

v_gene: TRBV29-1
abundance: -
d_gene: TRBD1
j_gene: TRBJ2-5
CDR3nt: TGCAGCGTTGAAGAGATCGGTAGGGGGCAGGAGACCCAGTACTTC
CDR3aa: CSVEEIGRGQETQYF

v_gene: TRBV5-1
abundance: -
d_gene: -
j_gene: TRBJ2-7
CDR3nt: TGCGCCAGCACCGAACCGGGATCCTACGAGCAGTACTTC
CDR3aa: CASTEPGSYEQYF

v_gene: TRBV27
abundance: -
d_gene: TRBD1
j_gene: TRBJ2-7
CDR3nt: TGTGCCAGCAGTAGGACAGGGAATATCTACGAGCAGTACTTC
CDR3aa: CASSRTGNIYEQYF

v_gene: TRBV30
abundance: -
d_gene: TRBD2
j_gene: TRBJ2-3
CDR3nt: TGTGCCTGGAGGAATTTTGGGACTAGCGGGAGGGCCCGGGGAGATACGCAGTATTTT
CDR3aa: CAWRNFGTSGRARGDTQYF

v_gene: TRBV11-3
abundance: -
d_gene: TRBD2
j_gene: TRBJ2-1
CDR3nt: TGTGCCAGCAGCTTACTAGCGGGTATAAATGAGCAGTTCTTC
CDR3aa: CASSLLAGINEQFF

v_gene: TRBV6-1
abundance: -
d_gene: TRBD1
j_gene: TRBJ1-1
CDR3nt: TGTGCCAGCAGTACACGACAGGGGGCAGGAGCTTTCTTT
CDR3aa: CASSTRQGAGAFF

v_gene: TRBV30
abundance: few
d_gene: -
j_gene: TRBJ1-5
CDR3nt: TGTGCCTTGGGGGGAAATCAGCCCCAGCATTTT
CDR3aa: CALGGNQPQHF

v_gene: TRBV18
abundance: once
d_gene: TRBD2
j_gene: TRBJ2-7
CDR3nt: TGTGCCAGCTCACCAATAAGCGGGGGGGCCCACGAGCAGTACTTC
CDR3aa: CASSPISGGAHEQYF

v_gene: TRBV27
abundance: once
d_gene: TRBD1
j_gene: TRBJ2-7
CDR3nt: TGTGCCAGCAGTCGTTCCGGGACAGCTGCCTACGAGCAGTACTTC
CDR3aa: CASSRSGTAAYEQYF

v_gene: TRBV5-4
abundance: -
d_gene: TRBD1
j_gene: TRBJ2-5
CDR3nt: TGTGCCAGCAGCTGGGACAGGGGACAGGAGACCCAGTACTTC
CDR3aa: CASSWDRGQETQYF

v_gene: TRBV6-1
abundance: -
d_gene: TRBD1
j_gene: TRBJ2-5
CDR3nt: TGTGCCAGCAGTAATGACAGGGGGCGCGTCGAGACCCAGTACTTC
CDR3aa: CASSNDRGRVETQYF

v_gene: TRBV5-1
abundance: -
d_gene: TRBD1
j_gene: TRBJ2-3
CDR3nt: TGCGCCAGCAGCGCCGGACAGGGAGTGGCAGATACGCAGTATTTT
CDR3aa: CASSAGQGVADTQYF

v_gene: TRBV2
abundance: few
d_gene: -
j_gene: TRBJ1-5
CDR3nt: TGTGCCAGCAGTCTTATTTCGAGCCCCATGAGGAATCAGCCCCAGCATTTT
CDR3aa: CASSLISSPMRNQPQHF

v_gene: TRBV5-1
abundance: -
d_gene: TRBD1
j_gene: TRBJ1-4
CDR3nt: TGCGCCAGCAGCTTGGGGACAGGTGGTAGGGAAAAACTGTTTTTT
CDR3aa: CASSLGTGGREKLFF

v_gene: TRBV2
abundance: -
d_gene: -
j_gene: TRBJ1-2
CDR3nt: TGTGCCAGCAGAGGGTTACAGGTGGCTGGCTACACCTTC
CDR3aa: CASRGLQVAGYTF

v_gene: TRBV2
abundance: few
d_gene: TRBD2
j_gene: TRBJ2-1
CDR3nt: TGTGCCAGCAGTGAAAATGGGCTAGCGGGGGGTGATGAGCAGTTCTTC
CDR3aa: CASSENGLAGGDEQFF

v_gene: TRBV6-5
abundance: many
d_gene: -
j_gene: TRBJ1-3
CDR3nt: TGTGCCAGCAGCTACGGGTTGCAGGGATCGGGAAACACCATATATTTT
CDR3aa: CASSYGLQGSGNTIYF

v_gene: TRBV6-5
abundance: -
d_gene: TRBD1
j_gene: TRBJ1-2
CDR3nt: TGTGCCAGCAGTTACACCCCGGGAGGGGGCGGCTATGGCTACACCTTC
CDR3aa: CASSYTPGGGGYGYTF

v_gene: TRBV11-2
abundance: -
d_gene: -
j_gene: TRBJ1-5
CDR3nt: TGTGCCAGCAGCGCCGGCGGGCAGGCGCAACAGCCCCAGCATTTT
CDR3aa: CASSAGGQAQQPQHF

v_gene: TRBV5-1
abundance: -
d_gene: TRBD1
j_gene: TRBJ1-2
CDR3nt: TGCGCCAGCAGCTTAGGACAGGGTGTCAACTATGGCTACACCTTC
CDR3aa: CASSLGQGVNYGYTF

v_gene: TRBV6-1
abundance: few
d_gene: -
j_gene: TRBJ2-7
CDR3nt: TGTGCCAGCAGTAAGGACAGAGCCTACGAGCAGTACTTC
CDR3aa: CASSKDRAYEQYF

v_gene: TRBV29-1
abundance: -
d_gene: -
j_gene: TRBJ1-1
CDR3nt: TGCAGCGTTGAAGACACAGTGGGGCTGGAAGCTTTCTTT
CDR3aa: CSVEDTVGLEAFF

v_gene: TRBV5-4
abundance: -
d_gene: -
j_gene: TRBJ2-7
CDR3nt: TGTGCCAGCAGCTTCAACAGGAAGTACCCCTACGAGCAGTACTTC
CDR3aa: CASSFNRKYPYEQYF

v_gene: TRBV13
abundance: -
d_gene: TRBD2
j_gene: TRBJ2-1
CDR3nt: TGTGCCAGCAGCTTAAGTAAGCGGGGGGGACCCTACAATGAGCAGTTCTTC
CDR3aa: CASSLSKRGGPYNEQFF

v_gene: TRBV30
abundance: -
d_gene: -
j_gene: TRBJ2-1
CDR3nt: TGTGCCTGGAGTGTACGAGTGGGACAAACCTACAATGAGCAGTTCTTC
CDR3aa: CAWSVRVGQTYNEQFF

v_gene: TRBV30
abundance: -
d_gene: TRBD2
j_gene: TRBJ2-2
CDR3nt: TGTGCCCGTACTGGACTAGCGGGGCCCCGGGGCACCGGGGAGCTGTTTTTT
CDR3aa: CARTGLAGPRGTGELFF

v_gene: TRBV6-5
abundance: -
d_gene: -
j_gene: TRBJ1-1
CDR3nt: TGTGCCAGCAGTTACTCTCGACAGAGAATGAACACTGAAGCTTTCTTT
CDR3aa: CASSYSRQRMNTEAFF

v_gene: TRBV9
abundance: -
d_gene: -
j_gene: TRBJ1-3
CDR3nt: TGTGCCAGCAGCGTGATTCCAGGTATCGGAAACACCATATATTTT
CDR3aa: CASSVIPGIGNTIYF

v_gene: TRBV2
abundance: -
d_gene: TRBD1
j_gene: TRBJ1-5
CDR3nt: TGTGCCAGCAGTCCCGACAGGGGGCCTGAGCCCCAGCATTTT
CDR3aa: CASSPDRGPEPQHF

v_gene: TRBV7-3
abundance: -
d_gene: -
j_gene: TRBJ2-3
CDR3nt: TGTGCCAGCAGCGTTACAGGGACAGATACGCAGTATTTT
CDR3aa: CASSVTGTDTQYF

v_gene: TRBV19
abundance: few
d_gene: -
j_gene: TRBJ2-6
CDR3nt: TGTGCCAGTAGTACGGGGGCTGGGGCCAACGTCCTGACTTTC
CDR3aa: CASSTGAGANVLTF

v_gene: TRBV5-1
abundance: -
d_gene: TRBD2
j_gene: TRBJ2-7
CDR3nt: TGCGCCAGCAGCTTGGGGACTAGCGGGTTCTCCTACGAGCAGTACTTC
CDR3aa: CASSLGTSGFSYEQYF

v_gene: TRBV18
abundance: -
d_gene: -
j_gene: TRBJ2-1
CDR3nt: TGTGCCAGCTCACCGCAGGGGGGTGGTGAGCAGTTCTTC
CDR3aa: CASSPQGGGEQFF